Below, one TCR beta chain is given with its context. The target antigen is unknown. V lost 5 bases and J 5 bases, leaving 15 bases between the germline ends. The length of the CDR3 is 15 residues. Germline CDR1 is SNHLY and CDR2 is FYNNEI. Each CDR3 protein is one row after TCRdb ran MiXCR on the RT-PCR reads. The top ten hold around 6.5% of the sample, which has some 640,000 distinct CDR3 sequences, about 15% seen once. The data derive from a study of response to subunit inactivated influenza vaccine. Overall study findings and caveats: T cells newly recruited by each seasonal influenza vaccination are few, the authors suggested.

The sequence came from a man between 50 and 59 years old who received an inactivated influenza vaccine. The rearrangement joins TRBV2 to TRBJ2-2; D possibly corresponds to TRBD2 (5 bases). Sample: PBMCs from blood, taken around two weeks before vaccination. DNA of the CDR3: TGTGCCAGCAGTCCGGACTCCCTTGGGACCGGGGAGCTGTTTTTT. Its translation is CASSPDSLGTGELFF.